Each of the 2 T cell receptor beta chains below was sequenced from the same sample in a study of identical twins. TCRdb re-called the 5' RACE reads with MiXCR, one entry per CDR3 protein. The sample includes approximately 690,000 distinct CDR3 sequences, less than 7% seen only once; the top ten take 1.5% to 2%. Material: naive T cells sorted from blood. The receptors shown here come from a man between 18 and 35 years old in good health.

This clonotype was detected ten times or more. The J gene is TRBJ2-1, the V gene TRBV15; tentatively, D is TRBD1 (5 bases). The length of the CDR3 is 13 residues. V lost 1 base and J 7 bases, leaving 8 bases between the germline ends. CDR1 is LNHNV, CDR2 YYDKDF, per germline (reference sequence). For the CDR3, the DNA is TGTGCCACCAGCAGAGGCAGGGCGAATGAGCAGTTCTTC. This gives the protein CATSRGRANEQFF.

This clonotype was found many times. The chain links TRBV13 to TRBJ1-1; the D is unclear. The ends were cut back, 1 base at V and 7 bases at J, with 1 base in the middle. The CDR3 is 10 residues long. CDR1 PRHDT and CDR2 FYEKMQ come from the germline V gene (reference sequence). The CDR3 loop reads CASSLVEAFF. CDR3 DNA: TGTGCCAGCAGCTTAGTTGAAGCTTTCTTT.